This is a list of T cell receptor beta chains from one sample in a study of cytomegalovirus exposure and HLA in healthy donors. Sequencing used immunoSEQ multiplex PCR; TCRdb keeps in-frame clones, though not all of them. The sample includes around 190,000 clones, around 78% of them seen just once. Sequenced material: PBMCs. All receptors derive from a woman aged 25 to 45 in good health and CMV-seropositive. Both conserved end residues are part of each CDR3. D genes are given only for firm matches. The listing skips clone size in some rows; elsewhere it reads once, few, many or a size class.

NA,few,TRBV2,TRBJ2-2,14,CASSEAKTPGELFF,TGTGCCAGCAGTGAAGCGAAGACACCCGGGGAGCTGTTTTTT
TRBD2,NA,TRBV27,TRBJ2-7,17,CASSFLPRSGRTYEQYF,TGTGCCAGCAGCTTCCTGCCCCGTAGCGGGAGGACGTACGAGCAGTACTTC
NA,NA,TRBV11-2,TRBJ2-7,13,CASSLKSPGEQYF,TGTGCCAGCAGCTTAAAATCGCCAGGCGAGCAGTACTTC
TRBD2,NA,TRBV28,TRBJ2-3,16,CASSFGAGGPLDTQYF,TGTGCCAGCAGTTTTGGCGCGGGAGGGCCGTTAGATACGCAGTATTTT
NA,once,TRBV28,TRBJ1-4,13,CASTRGVREKLFF,TGTGCCAGCACGCGCGGGGTACGGGAAAAACTGTTTTTT
TRBD1,NA,TRBV9,TRBJ1-1,13,CASSVTGGTEAFF,TGTGCCAGCAGCGTTACAGGGGGCACTGAAGCTTTCTTT
TRBD1,NA,TRBV19,TRBJ2-7,15,CASSESWTGSSEQYF,TGTGCCAGTAGCGAATCTTGGACAGGGTCCTCCGAGCAGTACTTC
NA,few,TRBV30,TRBJ2-7,15,CAWSGIDRSAYEQYF,TGTGCCTGGAGTGGGATTGACAGGTCGGCCTACGAGCAGTACTTC
NA,NA,TRBV7-2,TRBJ1-1,14,CASSPNRVTTEAFF,TGTGCCAGCAGCCCAAACAGGGTCACCACTGAAGCTTTCTTT
TRBD1,NA,TRBV19,TRBJ1-5,16,CASKDRVLSSGQPQHF,TGTGCCAGTAAAGACAGGGTTCTAAGTTCCGGGCAGCCCCAGCATTTT
NA,NA,TRBV6-1,TRBJ1-1,16,CASSDYGGGRNTEAFF,TGTGCCAGCAGTGATTATGGGGGAGGTCGTAACACTGAAGCTTTCTTT
TRBD1,NA,TRBV7-8,TRBJ1-4,16,CASSLSRDRVNEKLFF,TGTGCCAGCAGCTTAAGCCGGGACAGGGTGAATGAAAAACTGTTTTTT
NA,NA,TRBV5-1,TRBJ1-4,16,CASSLNGGATNEKLFF,TGCGCCAGCAGCTTGAATGGGGGGGCAACTAATGAAAAACTGTTTTTT
TRBD2,NA,TRBV19,TRBJ2-1,15,CASAFSGRGPREQFF,TGTGCCAGCGCCTTTAGCGGGAGGGGGCCCCGGGAGCAGTTCTTC
NA,few,TRBV7-2,TRBJ1-2,16,CASSRGGIWSDYGYTF,TGTGCCAGCTCCCGTGGGGGCATTTGGTCAGACTATGGCTACACCTTC
TRBD2,few,TRBV4-1,TRBJ2-5,16,CASSQVEAGRGETQYF,TGCGCCAGCAGCCAAGTCGAAGCGGGAAGAGGAGAGACCCAGTACTTC
NA,few,TRBV9,TRBJ1-3,14,CASSVALSGNTIYF,TGTGCCAGCAGCGTAGCCCTCTCTGGAAACACCATATATTTT
NA,NA,TRBV28,TRBJ2-1,16,CASTPLGLSSYNEQFF,TGTGCCAGCACCCCTCTGGGCCTAAGCTCCTACAATGAGCAGTTCTTC
NA,NA,TRBV19,TRBJ2-7,14,CASTNLREGKEQYF,TGTGCCAGTACCAACCTCCGCGAGGGAAAAGAGCAGTACTTC
TRBD2,NA,TRBV7-8,TRBJ2-2,15,CASSLASGRTGELFF,TGTGCCAGCAGCTTAGCAAGCGGGAGGACCGGGGAGCTGTTTTTT